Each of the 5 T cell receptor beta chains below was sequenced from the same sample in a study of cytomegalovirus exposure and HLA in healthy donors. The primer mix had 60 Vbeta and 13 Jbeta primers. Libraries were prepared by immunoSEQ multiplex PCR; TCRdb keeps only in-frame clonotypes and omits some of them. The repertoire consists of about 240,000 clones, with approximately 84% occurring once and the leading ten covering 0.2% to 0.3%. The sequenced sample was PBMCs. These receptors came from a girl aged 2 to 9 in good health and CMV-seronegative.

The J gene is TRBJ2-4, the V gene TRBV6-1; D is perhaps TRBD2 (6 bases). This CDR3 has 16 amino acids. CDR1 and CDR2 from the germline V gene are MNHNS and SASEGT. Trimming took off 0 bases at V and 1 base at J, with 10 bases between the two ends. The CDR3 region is CASSEAEGCAKNIQYF. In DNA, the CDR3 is TGTGCCAGCAGTGAAGCGGAGGGGTGCGCCAAAAACATTCAGTACTTC.

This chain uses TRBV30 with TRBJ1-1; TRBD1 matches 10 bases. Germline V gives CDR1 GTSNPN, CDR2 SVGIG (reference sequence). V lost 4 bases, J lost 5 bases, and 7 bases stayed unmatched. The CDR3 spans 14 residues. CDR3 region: CAWTARDRGTEAFF. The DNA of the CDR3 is TGTGCCTGGACCGCCCGGGACAGGGGTACTGAAGCTTTCTTT.

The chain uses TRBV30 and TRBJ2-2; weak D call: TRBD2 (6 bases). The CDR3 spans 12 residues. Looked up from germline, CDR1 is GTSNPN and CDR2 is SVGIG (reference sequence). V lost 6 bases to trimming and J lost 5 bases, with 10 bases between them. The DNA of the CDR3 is TGTGCCTGTAAGGACTATACCGGGGAGCTGTTTTTT. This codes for CACKDYTGELFF. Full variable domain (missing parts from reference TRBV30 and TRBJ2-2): SQTIHQWPATLVQPVGSPLSLECTVEGTSNPNLYWYRQAAGRGLQLLFYSVGIGQISSEVPQNLSASRPQDRQFILSSKKLLLSDSGFYLCACKDYTGELFFGEGSRLTVL.

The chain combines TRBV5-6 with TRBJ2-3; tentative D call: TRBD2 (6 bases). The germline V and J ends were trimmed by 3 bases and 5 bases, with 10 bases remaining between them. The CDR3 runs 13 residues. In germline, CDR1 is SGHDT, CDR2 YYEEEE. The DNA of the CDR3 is TGTGCCAGCAGCTCGACGGGGGTAGATACGCAGTATTTT. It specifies CASSSTGVDTQYF.

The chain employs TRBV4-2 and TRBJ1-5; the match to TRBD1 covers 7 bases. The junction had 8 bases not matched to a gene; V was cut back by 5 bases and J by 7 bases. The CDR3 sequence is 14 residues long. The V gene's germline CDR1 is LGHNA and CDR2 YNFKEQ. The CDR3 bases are TGTGCCAGCAGCTGGGGACAGTCCGGACAGCCCCAGCATTTT. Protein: CASSWGQSGQPQHF.